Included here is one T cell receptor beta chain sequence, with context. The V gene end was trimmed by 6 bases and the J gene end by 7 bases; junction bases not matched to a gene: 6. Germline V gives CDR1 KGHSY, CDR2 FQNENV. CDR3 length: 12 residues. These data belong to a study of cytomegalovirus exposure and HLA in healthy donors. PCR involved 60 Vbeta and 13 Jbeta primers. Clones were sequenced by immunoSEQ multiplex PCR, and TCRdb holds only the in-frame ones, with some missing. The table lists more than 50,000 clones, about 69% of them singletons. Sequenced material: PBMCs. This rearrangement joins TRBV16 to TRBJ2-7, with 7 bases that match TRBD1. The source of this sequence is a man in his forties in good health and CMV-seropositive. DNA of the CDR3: TGTGCCAGCAGTTACAGGGGCAGGGAGCAGTACTTC. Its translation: CASSYRGREQYF.